A selection of T cell receptor beta chains follows, all from one sample in a study of Graves' ophthalmopathy and Graves' hyperthyroidism. TCRdb fed the multiplex PCR reads into MiXCR, producing one record per CDR3 protein. The sample holds 450,000 or so distinct CDR3 sequences, 13% to 15% seen once. The specimen was blood. Every receptor here comes from a woman aged 25-40 years with Graves' ophthalmopathy. The CDR3 runs from the conserved cysteine through the conserved F or W. The D gene is left open where the match is weak. Clone size is given for some rows only: seen once, a few or many times, or a class if the clone is expanded.

abundance: many; d_gene: -; v_gene: TRBV6-1; j_gene: TRBJ1-6; CDR3nt: TGTGTCAGCAACACTGCCGGGACTTCTAATTCACCCCTCCACTTT; CDR3aa: CVSNTAGTSNSPLHF
abundance: many; d_gene: TRBD1; v_gene: TRBV28; j_gene: TRBJ1-2; CDR3nt: TGTGCCAGCAGTGCCGTCGGGACAGCCTATGGCTACACCTTC; CDR3aa: CASSAVGTAYGYTF
abundance: -; d_gene: -; v_gene: TRBV4-1; j_gene: TRBJ1-1; CDR3nt: TGCGCCAGCAGCGTCCGGGACCTCTCTCCCCAGGACACTGAAGCTTTCTTT; CDR3aa: CASSVRDLSPQDTEAFF
abundance: -; d_gene: TRBD1; v_gene: TRBV13; j_gene: TRBJ2-7; CDR3nt: TGTGCCAGCAGCCCCTTTACAGGGGAAGGCACCTACGAGCAGTACTTC; CDR3aa: CASSPFTGEGTYEQYF
abundance: many; d_gene: -; v_gene: TRBV12-3/TRBV12-4; j_gene: TRBJ1-6; CDR3nt: TGTGCCAGCTGGACCGACAGGTATAATTCACCCCTCCACTTT; CDR3aa: CASWTDRYNSPLHF
abundance: many; d_gene: TRBD1; v_gene: TRBV6-2/TRBV6-3; j_gene: TRBJ2-6; CDR3nt: TGTGCCAGCAGCCGCCTTTCCCTAGGACAGGGACCTGGGGCCAACGTCCTGACTTTC; CDR3aa: CASSRLSLGQGPGANVLTF
abundance: many; d_gene: TRBD1; v_gene: TRBV6-2/TRBV6-3; j_gene: TRBJ1-2; CDR3nt: TGTGCCAGCCGGGACAGGGGGCGCGATGGCTACACCTTC; CDR3aa: CASRDRGRDGYTF
abundance: many; d_gene: -; v_gene: TRBV7-3; j_gene: TRBJ2-5; CDR3nt: TGTGCCAGCAGCCCAGACAGCCGAGAGACCCAGTACTTC; CDR3aa: CASSPDSRETQYF
abundance: many; d_gene: -; v_gene: TRBV6-5; j_gene: TRBJ2-7; CDR3nt: TGTGCCAGCGGACTGACTCCCTACGAGCAGTACTTC; CDR3aa: CASGLTPYEQYF
abundance: once; d_gene: -; v_gene: TRBV11-2; j_gene: TRBJ1-1; CDR3nt: TGTGCCAGCAGCTTCATGGGGGGCCGCCATGAAGCTTTCTTT; CDR3aa: CASSFMGGRHEAFF
abundance: many; d_gene: TRBD1; v_gene: TRBV20-1; j_gene: TRBJ1-1; CDR3nt: TGCAGTGCTAGAGTTTTGACAGGGCTGAGGACTGAAGCTTTCTTT; CDR3aa: CSARVLTGLRTEAFF
abundance: many; d_gene: TRBD1; v_gene: TRBV6-1; j_gene: TRBJ1-1; CDR3nt: TGTGCCAGCAGTGAAGCTAAAGGTAGGGGGCTCGCTTTCTTT; CDR3aa: CASSEAKGRGLAFF
abundance: many; d_gene: -; v_gene: TRBV5-1; j_gene: TRBJ1-6; CDR3nt: TGCGCCAGCAGCTGGGACGGAGTTGGTGGACCCCCTGGATCCTATAATTCACCCCTCCACTTT; CDR3aa: CASSWDGVGGPPGSYNSPLHF
abundance: many; d_gene: -; v_gene: TRBV28; j_gene: TRBJ1-3; CDR3nt: TGTGCCAGCACCCAACTTACTACCTCTGGAAACACCATATATTTT; CDR3aa: CASTQLTTSGNTIYF
abundance: many; d_gene: TRBD1; v_gene: TRBV7-2; j_gene: TRBJ2-7; CDR3nt: TGTGCCAGCAGCTCAGGACAGGGGGGCTTGTACTTC; CDR3aa: CASSSGQGGLYF
abundance: many; d_gene: TRBD1; v_gene: TRBV28; j_gene: TRBJ1-1; CDR3nt: TGTGCCAGCAGTCCCTCGACAGGGGGGAACACTGAAGCTTTCTTT; CDR3aa: CASSPSTGGNTEAFF
abundance: few; d_gene: -; v_gene: TRBV12-3/TRBV12-4; j_gene: TRBJ1-2; CDR3nt: TGTGCCAGCAGTTTACTGATTTACTATGGCTACACCTTC; CDR3aa: CASSLLIYYGYTF
abundance: many; d_gene: TRBD1; v_gene: TRBV28; j_gene: TRBJ1-3; CDR3nt: TGTGCCAGCAGTTCCCTCTTGGAGGTGGACAGGATTTCTCCTGGAAACACCATATATTTT; CDR3aa: CASSSLLEVDRISPGNTIYF
abundance: many; d_gene: -; v_gene: TRBV11-2; j_gene: TRBJ1-2; CDR3nt: TGTGCCAGCAGCTTCTACGGAGGCTACACCTTC; CDR3aa: CASSFYGGYTF
abundance: many; d_gene: TRBD1; v_gene: TRBV2; j_gene: TRBJ1-2; CDR3nt: TGTGTCCGGGGTACAGGGGGAGTCTATGGCTACACCTTC; CDR3aa: CVRGTGGVYGYTF
abundance: many; d_gene: -; v_gene: TRBV15; j_gene: TRBJ1-2; CDR3nt: TGTGCCACCAGCAGAGCCGGAACTGGCTATGGCTACACCTTC; CDR3aa: CATSRAGTGYGYTF
abundance: many; d_gene: TRBD1; v_gene: TRBV12-3/TRBV12-4; j_gene: TRBJ1-2; CDR3nt: TGTGCCAGCAGTTCCTCGGGACAGCCTAGTAACTACACCTTC; CDR3aa: CASSSSGQPSNYTF
abundance: many; d_gene: TRBD2; v_gene: TRBV20-1; j_gene: TRBJ2-5; CDR3nt: TGCAGTGCTAGAGATAGAAGCGGGAGGAGACAAGAGACCCAGTACTTC; CDR3aa: CSARDRSGRRQETQYF
abundance: -; d_gene: TRBD2; v_gene: TRBV6-1; j_gene: TRBJ2-2; CDR3nt: TGTGCCAGCAGGTCGACTAGCGTGACAACCGGGGATCTGTTTTTT; CDR3aa: CASRSTSVTTGDLFF
abundance: -; d_gene: -; v_gene: TRBV9; j_gene: TRBJ2-7; CDR3nt: TGTGCCAGCAGCGTAGACAGTCGATTCTACGAGCAGTACTTC; CDR3aa: CASSVDSRFYEQYF
abundance: few; d_gene: -; v_gene: TRBV30; j_gene: TRBJ1-5; CDR3nt: TGTGCCTGGAGCGCTTCGGTCTCAGTAGGCAATCAGCCCCAGCATTTT; CDR3aa: CAWSASVSVGNQPQHF